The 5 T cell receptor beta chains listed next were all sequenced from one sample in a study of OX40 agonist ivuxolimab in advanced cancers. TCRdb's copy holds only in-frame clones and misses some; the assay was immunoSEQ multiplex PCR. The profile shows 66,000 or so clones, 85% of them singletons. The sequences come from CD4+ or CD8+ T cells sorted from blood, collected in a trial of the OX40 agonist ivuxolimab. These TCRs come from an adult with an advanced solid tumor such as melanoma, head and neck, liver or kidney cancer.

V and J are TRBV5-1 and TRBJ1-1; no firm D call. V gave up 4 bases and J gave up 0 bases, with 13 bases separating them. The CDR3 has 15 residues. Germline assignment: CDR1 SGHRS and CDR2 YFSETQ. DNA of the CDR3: TGCGCCAGCAGCACCAATCCAACAGTGAACACTGAAGCTTTCTTT. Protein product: CASSTNPTVNTEAFF. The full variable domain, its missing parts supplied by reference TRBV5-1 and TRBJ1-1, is KAGVTQTPRYLIKTRGQQVTLSCSPISGHRSVSWYQQTPGQGLQFLFEYFSETQRNKGNFPGRFSGRQFSNSRSEMNVSTLELGDSALYLCASSTNPTVNTEAFFGQGTRLTVV.

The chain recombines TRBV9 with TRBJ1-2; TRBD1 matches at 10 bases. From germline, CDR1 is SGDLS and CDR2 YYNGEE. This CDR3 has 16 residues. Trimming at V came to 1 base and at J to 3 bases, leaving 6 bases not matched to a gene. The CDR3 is CASSVSPGTGDYGYTF. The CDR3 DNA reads TGTGCCAGCAGCGTATCACCCGGGACAGGGGACTATGGCTACACCTTC. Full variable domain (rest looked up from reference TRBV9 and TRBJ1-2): DSGVTQTPKHLITATGQRVTLRCSPRSGDLSVYWYQQSLDQGLQFLIQYYNGEERAKGNILERFSAQQFPDLHSELNLSSLELGDSALYFCASSVSPGTGDYGYTFGSGTRLTVV.

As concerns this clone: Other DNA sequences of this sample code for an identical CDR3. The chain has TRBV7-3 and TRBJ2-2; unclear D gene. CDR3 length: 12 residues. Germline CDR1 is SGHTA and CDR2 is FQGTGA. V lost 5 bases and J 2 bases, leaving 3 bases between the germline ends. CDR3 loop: CASSLNTGELFF. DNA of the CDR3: TGTGCCAGCAGCCTTAACACCGGGGAGCTGTTTTTT.

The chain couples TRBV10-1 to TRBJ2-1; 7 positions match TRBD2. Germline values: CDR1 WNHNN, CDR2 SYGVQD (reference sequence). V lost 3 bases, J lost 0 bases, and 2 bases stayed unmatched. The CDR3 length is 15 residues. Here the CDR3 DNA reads TGCGCCAGCAGTGACGGCGGGAGCTCCTACAATGAGCAGTTCTTC. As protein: CASSDGGSSYNEQFF.

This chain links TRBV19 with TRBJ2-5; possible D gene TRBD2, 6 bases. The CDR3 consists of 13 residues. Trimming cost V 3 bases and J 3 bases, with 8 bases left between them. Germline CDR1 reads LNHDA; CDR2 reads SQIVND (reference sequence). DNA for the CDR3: TGTGCCAGTAGTATCTCGGGAGAAGAGACCCAGTACTTC. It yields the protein CASSISGEETQYF.